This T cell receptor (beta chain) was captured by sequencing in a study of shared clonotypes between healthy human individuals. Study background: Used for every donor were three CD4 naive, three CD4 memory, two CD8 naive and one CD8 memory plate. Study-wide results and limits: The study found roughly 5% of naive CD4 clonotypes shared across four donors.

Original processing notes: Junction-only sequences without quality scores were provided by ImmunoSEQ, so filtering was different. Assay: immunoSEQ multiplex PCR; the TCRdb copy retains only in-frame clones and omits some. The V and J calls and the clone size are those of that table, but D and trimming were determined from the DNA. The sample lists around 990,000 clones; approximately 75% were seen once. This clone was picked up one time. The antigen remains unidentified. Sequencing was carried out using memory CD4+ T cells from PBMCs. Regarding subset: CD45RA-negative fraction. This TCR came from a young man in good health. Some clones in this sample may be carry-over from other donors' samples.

The CDR3 loop is CASSLLHLTGELFF. The CDR3 DNA reads as TGCGCCAGCAGCTTATTACACCTCACCGGGGAGCTGTTTTTT. V is TRBV5-1 and J is TRBJ2-2; D is unresolved. The CDR3 covers 14 residues. Germline lookup yields CDR1 SGHRS and CDR2 YFSETQ. V was pared by 2 bases and J by 4 bases, with 9 bases between.